This TCR beta chain was obtained from a study of OX40 agonist ivuxolimab in advanced cancers. Study as a whole: Clinicians treated patients with ivuxolimab, an agonistic anti-OX40 (CD134) antibody. The study gave patients intravenous ivuxolimab at 0.01 to 10 mg/kg every 2 weeks. Partial responses were observed in three patients, of whom one had hepatocellular carcinoma and two had cutaneous melanoma.

Trimming shortened V by 6 bases and J by 4 bases, and 16 bases separated the two germline ends. The germline V gene has CDR1 SEHNR and CDR2 FQNEAQ (reference sequence). The CDR3 contains 15 residues. TCRdb keeps only in-frame clones here, not all; method: immunoSEQ multiplex PCR. The sample records approximately 77,000 clones, around 94% being singletons. J is TRBJ1-3 and V is TRBV7-9, with a tentative D call TRBD1 (6 bases). The sample was CD4+ or CD8+ T cells sorted from blood, taken in a trial of the OX40 agonist ivuxolimab. This receptor was taken from an adult with an advanced solid tumor such as melanoma, head and neck, liver or kidney cancer. DNA for the CDR3: TGTGCCAGCAGTCCGGCGGGGGGCGTGGGAAACACCATATATTTT. This gives the protein CASSPAGGVGNTIYF.